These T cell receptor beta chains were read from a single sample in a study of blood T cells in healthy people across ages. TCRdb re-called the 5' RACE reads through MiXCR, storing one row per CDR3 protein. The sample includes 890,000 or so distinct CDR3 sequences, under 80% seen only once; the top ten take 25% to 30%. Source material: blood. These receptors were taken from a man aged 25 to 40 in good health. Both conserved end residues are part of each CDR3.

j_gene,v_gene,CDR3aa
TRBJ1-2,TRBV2,CASSETRTGNGYTF
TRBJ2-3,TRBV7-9,CASRSRGPPDTDTQYF
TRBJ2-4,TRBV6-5,CASSTGTEPGMYNEQYF
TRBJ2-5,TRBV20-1,CRPGAGKETQYF
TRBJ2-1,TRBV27,CASRESGGWGEQFF
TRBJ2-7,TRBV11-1,CASSGELGSYEQYF
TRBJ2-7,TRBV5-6,CASSFQAGEQYF
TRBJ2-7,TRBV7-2,CASSLGLGFYEQYF
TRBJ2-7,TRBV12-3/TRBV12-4,CASSLQRGAPYEQYF
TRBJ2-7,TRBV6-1,CASSARATGGTDEQYF
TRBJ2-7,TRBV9,CASSVRDSPYEQYF
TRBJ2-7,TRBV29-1,CSVRAAYEQYF
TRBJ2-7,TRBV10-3,CAISVGLAGAYEQYF
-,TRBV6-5,CASSPTLGGGDEQYF
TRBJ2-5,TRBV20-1,CSALPGQGYAEGEQYF
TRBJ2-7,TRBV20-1,CSANDRSYEQYF
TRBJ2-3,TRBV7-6,CASSLQQSSTDTQYF
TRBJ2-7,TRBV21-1,CASSNPGRESEQYF
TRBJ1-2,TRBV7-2,CASSLEGQLTKSYTF
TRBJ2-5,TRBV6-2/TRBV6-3,CASGDRGPETQYF
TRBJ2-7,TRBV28,CATKGSSYEQYF
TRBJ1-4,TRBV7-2,CASSPQTDSEKLFF
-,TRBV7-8,CASSLDRFSPTYEQYF
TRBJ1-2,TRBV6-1,CASSVSMGGGDYGYTF
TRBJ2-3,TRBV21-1,CASSPIQTDTQYF
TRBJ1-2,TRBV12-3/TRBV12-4,CASSARTGEGYTF
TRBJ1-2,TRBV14,CASSQDRLGYTF
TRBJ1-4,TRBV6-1,CASSLVGGGHEKLFF
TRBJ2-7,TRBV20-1,CSASGTGSKIYEQYF